This T cell receptor (beta chain) was documented in a study of blood T cells in healthy people across ages. The second PCR ran roughly 7 to 12 cycles with a sample-barcoded 5' primer and J-beta primers. Each CDR3 protein is one row after TCRdb ran MiXCR on the 5' RACE reads. The sample yields around 1,500,000 distinct CDR3 sequences, around 42% seen once. In this sample, this clonotype turned up a few times. The V gene end was trimmed by 4 bases and the J gene end by 4 bases; junction bases not matched to a gene: 5. This CDR3 contains 14 residues. Germline CDR1 is SQVTM and CDR2 is ANQGSEA. The source of this sequence is a woman aged 18-30 years in good health. The sample comprised blood. V usage is TRBV29-1 and J usage is TRBJ2-1; 9 nucleotides align to TRBD2. CDR3 DNA sequence: TGCAGCGTTGTAACGACTAGCGGTTACAATGAGCAGTTCTTC. It codes for CSVVTTSGYNEQFF.